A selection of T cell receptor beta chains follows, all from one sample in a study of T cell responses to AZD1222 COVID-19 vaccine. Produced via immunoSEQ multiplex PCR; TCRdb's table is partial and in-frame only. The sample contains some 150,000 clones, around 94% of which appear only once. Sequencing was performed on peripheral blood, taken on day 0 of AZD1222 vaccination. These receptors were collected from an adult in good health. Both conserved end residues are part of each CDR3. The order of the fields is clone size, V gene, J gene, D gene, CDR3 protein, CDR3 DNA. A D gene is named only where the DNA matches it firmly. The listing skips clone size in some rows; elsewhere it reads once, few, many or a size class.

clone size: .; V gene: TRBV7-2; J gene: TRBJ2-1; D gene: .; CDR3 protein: CASSLTSYNEQFF; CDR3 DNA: TGTGCCAGCAGCTTAACTAGCTACAATGAGCAGTTCTTC
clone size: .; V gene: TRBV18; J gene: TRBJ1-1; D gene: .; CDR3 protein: CASSPSSGANTEAFF; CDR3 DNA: TGTGCCAGCTCACCATCTTCCGGAGCGAACACTGAAGCTTTCTTT
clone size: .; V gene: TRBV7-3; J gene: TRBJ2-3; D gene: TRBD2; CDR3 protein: CASSFSSGSTDTQYF; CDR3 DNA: TGTGCCAGCAGCTTCTCTAGCGGGAGCACAGATACGCAGTATTTT
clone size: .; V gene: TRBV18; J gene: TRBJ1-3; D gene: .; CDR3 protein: CASSPQFASGNTIYF; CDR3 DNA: TGTGCCAGCTCACCACAGTTCGCATCTGGAAACACCATATATTTT
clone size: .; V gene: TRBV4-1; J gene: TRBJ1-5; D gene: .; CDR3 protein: CASSSYVSNQPQHF; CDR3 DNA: TGCGCCAGCAGCTCATACGTCAGCAATCAGCCCCAGCATTTT
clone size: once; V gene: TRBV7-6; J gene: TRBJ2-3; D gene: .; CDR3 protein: CASSTLQDTDTQYF; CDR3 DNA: TGTGCCAGCAGCACCCTACAAGACACAGATACGCAGTATTTT
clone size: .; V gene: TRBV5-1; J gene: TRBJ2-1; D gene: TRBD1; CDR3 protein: CASSSNPGQGNNEQFF; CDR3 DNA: TGCGCCAGCAGCTCCAACCCGGGACAGGGGAACAATGAGCAGTTCTTC
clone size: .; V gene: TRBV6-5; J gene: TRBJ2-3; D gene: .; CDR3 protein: CASSSMTRSSTDTQYF; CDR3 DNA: TGTGCCAGCAGTTCTATGACTAGATCTAGCACAGATACGCAGTATTTT
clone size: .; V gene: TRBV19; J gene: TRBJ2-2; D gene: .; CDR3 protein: CASSIVGIGTGELFF; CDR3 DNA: TGTGCCAGTAGTATAGTCGGTATCGGCACCGGGGAGCTGTTTTTT
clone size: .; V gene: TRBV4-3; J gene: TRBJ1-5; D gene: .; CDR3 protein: CASSQDRYTRNQPQHF; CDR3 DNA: TGCGCCAGCAGCCAAGATCGGTACACCCGCAATCAGCCCCAGCATTTT
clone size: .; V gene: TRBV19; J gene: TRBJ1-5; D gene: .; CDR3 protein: CASSIEGTDQPQHF; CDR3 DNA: TGTGCCAGTAGTATAGAGGGAACGGATCAGCCCCAGCATTTT
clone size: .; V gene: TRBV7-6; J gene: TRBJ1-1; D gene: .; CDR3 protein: CASSLIGGLNTEAFF; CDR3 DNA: TGTGCCAGCAGCTTAATCGGGGGACTGAACACTGAAGCTTTCTTT
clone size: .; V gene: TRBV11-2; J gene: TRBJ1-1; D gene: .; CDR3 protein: CASSLVEANTEAFF; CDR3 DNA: TGTGCCAGCAGCTTAGTAGAAGCGAACACTGAAGCTTTCTTT
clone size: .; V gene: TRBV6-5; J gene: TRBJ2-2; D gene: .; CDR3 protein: CASRPRETGELFF; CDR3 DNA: TGTGCCAGCAGACCCAGGGAAACCGGGGAGCTGTTTTTT
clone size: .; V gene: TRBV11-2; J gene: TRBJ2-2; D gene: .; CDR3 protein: CASSPGGRQGVTGELFF; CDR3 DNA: TGTGCCAGCAGCCCCGGGGGTCGGCAGGGAGTTACCGGGGAGCTGTTTTTT
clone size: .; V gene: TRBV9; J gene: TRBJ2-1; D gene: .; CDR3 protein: CASSSSVYNEQFF; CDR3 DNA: TGTGCCAGCAGCTCGAGTGTATACAATGAGCAGTTCTTC
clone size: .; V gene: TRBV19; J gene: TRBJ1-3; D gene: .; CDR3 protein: CASSIYAGSSGNTIYF; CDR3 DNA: TGTGCCAGTAGTATATATGCGGGAAGCTCTGGAAACACCATATATTTT
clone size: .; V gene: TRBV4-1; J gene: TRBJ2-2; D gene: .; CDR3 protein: CASSFHRGRGTGELFF; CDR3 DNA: TGCGCCAGCAGCTTTCACCGGGGCCGGGGCACCGGGGAGCTGTTTTTT
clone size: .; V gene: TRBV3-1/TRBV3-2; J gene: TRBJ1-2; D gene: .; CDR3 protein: CASSQALGGYTF; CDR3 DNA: TGTGCCAGCAGCCAGGCCCTGGGGGGCTACACCTTC
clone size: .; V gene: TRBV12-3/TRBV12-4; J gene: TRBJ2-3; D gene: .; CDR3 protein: CASSESDTQYF; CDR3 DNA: TGTGCCAGCAGTGAGTCGGATACGCAGTATTTT
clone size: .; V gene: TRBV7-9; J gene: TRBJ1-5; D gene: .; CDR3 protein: CASSFGSNQPQHF; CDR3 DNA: TGTGCCAGCAGCTTTGGTAGCAATCAGCCCCAGCATTTT
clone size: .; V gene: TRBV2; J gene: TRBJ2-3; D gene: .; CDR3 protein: CASSVTTSTDTQYF; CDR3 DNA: TGTGCCAGCAGTGTGACGACTAGCACAGATACGCAGTATTTT
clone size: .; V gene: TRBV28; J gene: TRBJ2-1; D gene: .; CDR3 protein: CASRDPDNEQFF; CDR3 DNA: TGTGCCAGCAGGGACCCAGACAATGAGCAGTTCTTC
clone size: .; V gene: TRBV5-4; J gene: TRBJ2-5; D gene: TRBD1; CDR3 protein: CASTLDRVETQYF; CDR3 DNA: TGTGCCAGCACCTTGGACAGGGTAGAGACCCAGTACTTC
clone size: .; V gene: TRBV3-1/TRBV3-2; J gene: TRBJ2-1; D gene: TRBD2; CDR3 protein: CASSQVAGVINEQFF; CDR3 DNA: TGTGCCAGCAGCCAAGTCGCGGGAGTGATTAATGAGCAGTTCTTC
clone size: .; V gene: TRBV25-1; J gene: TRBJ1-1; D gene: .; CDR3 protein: CASSDQGFEAFF; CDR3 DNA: TGTGCCAGCAGCGATCAGGGGTTTGAAGCTTTCTTT
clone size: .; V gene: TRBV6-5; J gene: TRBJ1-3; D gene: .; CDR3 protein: CASRAPGSRGNTIYF; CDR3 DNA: TGTGCCAGCAGGGCTCCAGGGTCGAGGGGAAACACCATATATTTT
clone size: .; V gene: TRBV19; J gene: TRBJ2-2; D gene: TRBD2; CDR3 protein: CASIQLAGVGTGELFF; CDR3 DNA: TGTGCCAGTATTCAACTAGCGGGAGTGGGTACCGGGGAGCTGTTTTTT
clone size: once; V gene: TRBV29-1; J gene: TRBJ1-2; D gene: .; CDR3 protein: CSAVLGSNTF; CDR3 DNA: TGCAGCGCGGTGTTAGGATCTAACACCTTC
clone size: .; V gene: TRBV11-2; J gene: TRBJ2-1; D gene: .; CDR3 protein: CASSPGFPYNEQFF; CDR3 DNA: TGTGCCAGCAGCCCCGGTTTTCCCTACAATGAGCAGTTCTTC
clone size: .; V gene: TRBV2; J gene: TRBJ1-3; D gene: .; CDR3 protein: CASLDTVSGNTIYF; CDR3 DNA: TGTGCCAGCTTAGACACAGTCTCTGGAAACACCATATATTTT
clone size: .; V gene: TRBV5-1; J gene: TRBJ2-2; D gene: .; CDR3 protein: CASSLLANTGELFF; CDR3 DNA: TGCGCCAGCAGCTTACTAGCAAACACCGGGGAGCTGTTTTTT
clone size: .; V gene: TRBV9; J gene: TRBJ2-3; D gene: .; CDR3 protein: CASSVVTPGDTQYF; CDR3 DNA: TGTGCCAGCAGCGTAGTAACCCCCGGCGATACGCAGTATTTT
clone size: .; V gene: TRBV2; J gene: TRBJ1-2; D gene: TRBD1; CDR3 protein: CAAGGTGGYGYTF; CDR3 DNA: TGTGCAGCGGGCGGAACAGGGGGCTATGGCTACACCTTC
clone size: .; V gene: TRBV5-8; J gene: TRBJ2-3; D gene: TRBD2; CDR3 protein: CASSLAGPSTDTQYF; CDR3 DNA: TGTGCCAGCAGCTTAGCGGGACCTAGCACAGATACGCAGTATTTT
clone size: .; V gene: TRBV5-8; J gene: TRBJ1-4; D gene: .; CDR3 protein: CASSLGNAATNEKLFF; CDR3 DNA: TGTGCCAGCAGCTTGGGAAACGCTGCAACTAATGAAAAACTGTTTTTT
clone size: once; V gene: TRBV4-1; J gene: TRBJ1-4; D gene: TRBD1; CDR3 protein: CASSRTGLNEKLFF; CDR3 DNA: TGCGCCAGCAGCCGGACAGGTCTTAATGAAAAACTGTTTTTT
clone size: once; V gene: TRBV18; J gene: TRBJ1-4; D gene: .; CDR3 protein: CASSPPGAPPGGEKLFF; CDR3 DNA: TGTGCCAGCTCACCTCCCGGGGCTCCTCCGGGGGGTGAAAAACTGTTTTTT
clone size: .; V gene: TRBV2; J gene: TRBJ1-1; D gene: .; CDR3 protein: CASSEAPWGVLNTEAFF; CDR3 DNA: TGTGCCAGCAGTGAAGCGCCTTGGGGGGTCCTTAACACTGAAGCTTTCTTT
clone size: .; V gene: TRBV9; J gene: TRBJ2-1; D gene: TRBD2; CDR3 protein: CASRPRAGAAEQFF; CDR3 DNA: TGTGCCAGCAGACCTCGAGCGGGAGCCGCTGAGCAGTTCTTC
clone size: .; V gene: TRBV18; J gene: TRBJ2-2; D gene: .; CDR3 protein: CASSPPNTGELFF; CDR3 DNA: TGTGCCAGCTCACCCCCAAACACCGGGGAGCTGTTTTTT
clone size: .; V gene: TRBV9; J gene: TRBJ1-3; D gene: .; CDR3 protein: CASRVLGHGNTIYF; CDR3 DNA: TGTGCCAGCAGAGTCCTGGGGCACGGAAACACCATATATTTT
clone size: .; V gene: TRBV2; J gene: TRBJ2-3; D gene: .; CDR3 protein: CASSLGLADTQYF; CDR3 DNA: TGTGCCAGCAGCCTAGGCTTGGCAGATACGCAGTATTTT
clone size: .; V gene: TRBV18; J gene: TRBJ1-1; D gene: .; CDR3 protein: CASSQMGGPEAFF; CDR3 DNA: TGTGCCAGCTCACAAATGGGGGGTCCCGAAGCTTTCTTT
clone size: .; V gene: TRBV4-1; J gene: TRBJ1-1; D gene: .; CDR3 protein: CASSQGGRWVGEAFF; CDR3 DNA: TGCGCCAGCAGCCAGGGCGGCCGTTGGGTTGGTGAAGCTTTCTTT
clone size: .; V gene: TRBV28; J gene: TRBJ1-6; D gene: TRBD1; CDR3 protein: CASTPRDRDNSPLHF; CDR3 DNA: TGTGCCAGCACCCCCCGGGACAGAGATAATTCACCCCTCCACTTT
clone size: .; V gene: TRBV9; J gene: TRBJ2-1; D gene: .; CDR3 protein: CASSVVTSNEQFF; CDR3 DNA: TGTGCCAGCAGCGTAGTAACTAGCAATGAGCAGTTCTTC
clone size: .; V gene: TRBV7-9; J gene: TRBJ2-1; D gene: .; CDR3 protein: CASSLSGNEQFF; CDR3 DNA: TGTGCCAGCAGCCTTAGCGGCAATGAGCAGTTCTTC
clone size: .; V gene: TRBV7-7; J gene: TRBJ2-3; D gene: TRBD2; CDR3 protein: CASSLVAGDGTDTQYF; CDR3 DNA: TGTGCCAGCAGTCTAGTAGCGGGAGATGGGACAGATACGCAGTATTTT